The 27 T cell receptor beta chains in this list originate from one sample, sequenced in a study of T-cell reconstitution after alpha-beta-depleted transplantation in children. Library preparation (for TCRbeta) was performed with unique molecular identifiers. Each CDR3 protein gets one entry after TCRdb re-called the PCR reads with MiXCR. The sample carries around 500,000 distinct CDR3 sequences, approximately 12% recorded once. The input for sequencing was PBMCs from the stem cell graft donor, taken from the stem cell graft. Receptors were obtained from a human donor who donated a stem cell graft to a child with combined immunodeficiency.

This clonotype was observed at least ten times. This sequence joins TRBV20-1 and TRBJ2-7; 13 bases map to TRBD2. With 6 bases clipped from V and 6 bases from J, the junction kept 5 bases outside the gene matches. Germline CDR1 reads DFQATT; CDR2 reads SNEGSKA (reference sequence). The CDR3 consists of 13 residues. The CDR3 sequence: CSARLAGGIEQYF. The CDR3 bases are TGCAGTGCCCGACTAGCGGGGGGAATCGAGCAGTACTTC.

This chain uses TRBV20-1 with TRBJ2-1; TRBD2 matches 8 bases. The CDR3 totals 16 residues. J was trimmed by 3 bases and V by 0 bases; bases with no gene match: 7. Germline lookup yields CDR1 DFQATT and CDR2 SNEGSKA (reference sequence). CDR3 loop: CSARDPGGGNYNEQFF. CDR3 coding DNA: TGCAGTGCTAGAGATCCAGGCGGGGGGAACTACAATGAGCAGTTCTTC.

This clonotype was counted at least ten times. This rearrangement joins TRBV10-3 to TRBJ2-5; D is unclear. The CDR3 contains 12 residues. In germline, CDR1 is ENHRY, CDR2 SYGVKD. V was shortened by 11 bases and J by 3 bases, with 13 bases between the two germline ends. CDR3: CAARTGEETQYF. CDR3 coding DNA: TGTGCCGCCCGGACGGGTGAAGAGACCCAGTACTTC.

There are a few counts of this clonotype. The gene calls are TRBV15 and TRBJ1-2; the match to TRBD1 covers 8 bases. Germline lookup yields CDR1 LNHNV and CDR2 YYDKDF (reference sequence). The length of the CDR3 is 16 residues. V was clipped by 0 bases and J by 4 bases; unmatched bases: 7. The CDR3 sequence is CATSRDTADRAYGYTF. CDR3 nucleotides: TGTGCCACCAGCAGAGATACGGCGGACAGGGCCTATGGCTACACCTTC.

This chain links TRBV6-1 with TRBJ2-3; 7 positions agree with TRBD2. With 6 bases clipped from V and 5 bases from J, the junction kept 5 bases outside the gene matches. Per germline, CDR1 MNHNS and CDR2 SASEGT. This CDR3 is built from 13 residues. CDR3 DNA sequence: TGTGCCAGCAGGCGGACTAGAATAGATACGCAGTATTTT. Its translation: CASRRTRIDTQYF.

Only a few counts were recorded for this clonotype. The V call is TRBV11-2, the J call TRBJ2-4; unclear D gene. The germline CDR1 and CDR2 sequences are SGHAT and FQNNGV. Deletions cut 8 bases from V and 0 bases from J, with 11 bases between. The CDR3 has 14 residues. The CDR3 protein is CASRSGVAKNIQYF. CDR3 sequence (DNA): TGTGCCAGCCGGAGTGGCGTAGCCAAAAACATTCAGTACTTC.

This clonotype has ten or more counts. The V gene is TRBV12-3 or TRBV12-4, the J gene TRBJ2-1; 9 bases map to TRBD2. V lost 10 bases and J lost 6; bases outside the gene matches: 10. This CDR3 region has 14 residues. The CDR3 loop reads CATCGGAPCNEQFF. The CDR3, as DNA: TGTGCCACCTGCGGGGGGGCCCCGTGCAATGAGCAGTTCTTC.

A few counts support this clonotype. The J gene is TRBJ2-7, the V gene TRBV12-3 or TRBV12-4; TRBD2 aligns across 8 bases. The CDR3 extends over 12 amino acids. J was trimmed by 6 bases and V by 6 bases; bases with no gene match: 4. The CDR3 DNA sequence: TGTGCCAGCAGAGAAACTAGCGGCGAGCAGTACTTC. This gives the protein CASRETSGEQYF.

At least ten counts were recorded for this clonotype. Written as DNA, the CDR3 is TGCGCCAGCAGCATACGACTAGAGCGGTTCCCCGGGGAGCTGTTTTTT. It translates to CASSIRLERFPGELFF. The gene calls are TRBV5-1 and TRBJ2-2, with a tentative D call TRBD2 (6 bases). In germline, CDR1 is SGHRS, CDR2 YFSETQ. The CDR3 covers 16 residues. With 4 bases removed from V and 6 bases from J, the gap between germline ends came to 19 bases. Full variable domain (remainder filled in from reference TRBV5-1 and TRBJ2-2): KAGVTQTPRYLIKTRGQQVTLSCSPISGHRSVSWYQQTPGQGLQFLFEYFSETQRNKGNFPGRFSGRQFSNSRSEMNVSTLELGDSALYLCASSIRLERFPGELFFGEGSRLTVL.

This chain connects TRBV20-1 to TRBJ1-1; TRBD1 matches 11 bases. V lost 1 base and J lost 1; bases outside the gene matches: 11. CDR3 length equals 18 residues. The germline V gene has CDR1 DFQATT and CDR2 SNEGSKA (reference sequence). The DNA of the CDR3 is TGCAGTGCTAGAGGTGCCCCCGGACAGGGGGCGTGGAACACTGAAGCTTTCTTT. Translation: CSARGAPGQGAWNTEAFF.

This clonotype was seen ten or more times. The CDR3 bases are TGCGCCAGCAGCTTGGCGCCTAGCGGGCTCAATGAGCAGTTCTTC. Translating it yields CASSLAPSGLNEQFF. J is TRBJ2-1 and V is TRBV5-1; 8 bases match TRBD2. V gave up 0 bases and J gave up 6 bases; unmatched junction bases: 5. In germline, CDR1 is SGHRS, CDR2 YFSETQ. The CDR3 has 15 residues.

This clonotype was counted between two and nine times. This chain connects TRBV28 to TRBJ2-2; weak D call: TRBD2 (5 bases). Trimming left V 2 bases short and J 6 bases short, with 22 bases between. The CDR3 has 18 residues. CDR1 MDHEN and CDR2 SYDVKM come from the germline V gene. This CDR3 is CASSLSLARTLGAGELFF. As DNA, the CDR3 is TGTGCCAGCAGTTTAAGTCTGGCCAGGACGCTCGGGGCCGGGGAGCTGTTTTTT.

This clonotype was counted only a few times. The chain is built from TRBV4-3 and TRBJ2-7; D may be TRBD2 (6 bases). The length of the CDR3 is 15 residues. V lost 0 bases and J lost 3, with 12 bases in between. The germline V gene encodes CDR1 LGHNA and CDR2 YSLEER. This CDR3 is CASSQDDRGIYEQYF. CDR3 DNA: TGCGCCAGCAGCCAAGATGATCGGGGGATCTACGAGCAGTACTTC.

This chain joins TRBV4-3 and TRBJ2-7; D is perhaps TRBD2 (6 bases). This CDR3 region has 15 residues. V was clipped by 4 bases and J by 1 base, with 14 bases between them. Germline V CDR1 and CDR2: LGHNA, YSLEER. The CDR3 sequence is CASSPGVRASYEQYF. As DNA, the CDR3 is TGCGCCAGCAGCCCGGGAGTGCGGGCGTCCTACGAGCAGTACTTC.

Only a few counts were recorded for this clonotype. The chain carries TRBV7-8 and TRBJ2-1; a weak D match, TRBD2 (5 bases). V was shortened by 5 bases and J by 8 bases, with 19 bases between the two germline ends. Germline V gene sequence: CDR1 SGHVS, CDR2 FQNEAQ. The CDR3 totals 15 residues. CDR3 sequence (DNA): TGTGCCAGCAGCCAAAGCGGTGGTGCCGCCTATGAGCAGTTCTTC. Translating gives CASSQSGGAAYEQFF.

This chain links TRBV10-3 with TRBJ2-3; D gene unclear. V lost 4 bases to trimming and J lost 0 bases, with 8 bases between them. From germline, CDR1 is ENHRY and CDR2 SYGVKD. The CDR3 runs 14 residues. This chain's CDR3 is CAISAQPSTDTQYF. DNA of the CDR3: TGTGCCATCAGTGCGCAACCTAGCACAGATACGCAGTATTTT.

Here the CDR3 reads CASSIRGHGVSGNTIYF. Written as DNA, the CDR3 is TGTGCCAGCAGCATCAGGGGGCATGGCGTCTCTGGAAACACCATATATTTT. This chain connects TRBV7-6 to TRBJ1-3, with TRBD1 matching over 8 bases. V lost 5 bases, J lost 0 bases, and 9 bases stayed unmatched. CDR1 is SGHVS and CDR2 is FNYEAQ in the germline V gene. The CDR3 has 17 amino acids.

The chain has TRBV5-4 and TRBJ2-7, with D uncertain. Looked up from germline, CDR1 is SGHNT and CDR2 is YYREEE (reference sequence). The CDR3 has 14 residues. V lost 0 bases and J lost 2, with 9 bases in between. The CDR3 DNA is TGTGCCAGCAGCTTGGGGGGAATGGCCTACGAGCAGTACTTC. This encodes CASSLGGMAYEQYF.

This clonotype was recorded at least ten times. V is TRBV7-2 and J is TRBJ1-5; D unclear. V was clipped by 1 base and J by 3 bases, with 13 bases between them. The CDR3 sequence is 16 residues long. The V gene's germline CDR1 is SGHTA and CDR2 FQGNSA. CDR3 in DNA: TGTGCCAGCAGCTTAGTAGGTGGGCAGTTCAATCAGCCCCAGCATTTT. It encodes CASSLVGGQFNQPQHF.

This chain joins TRBV9 and TRBJ2-1, with a possible D match to TRBD2 (5 bases). The germline gives CDR1 SGDLS, CDR2 YYNGEE. CDR3 length: 13 residues. V lost 4 bases and J 9 bases, leaving 14 bases between the germline ends. This CDR3 is CASSRPTEGEQFF. CDR3 sequence (DNA): TGTGCCAGCAGCAGGCCGACTGAGGGTGAGCAGTTCTTC.

This clonotype showed up many times. The chain combines TRBV5-5 with TRBJ2-7, with 9 bases lining up with TRBD1. V shed 4 bases, J shed 3 bases, and the junction held 8 bases outside the gene matches. CDR1 is SGHKS and CDR2 is YYEKEE in the germline V gene (reference sequence). The CDR3 runs to 15 residues. This chain's CDR3 is CASSPRDRDSYEQYF. The CDR3 DNA reads as TGTGCCAGCAGCCCGAGGGACAGGGATAGCTACGAGCAGTACTTC.

This chain connects TRBV7-8 to TRBJ2-7; 11 bases are a match to TRBD2. Losses at the gene ends were 6 bases for V and 5 bases for J; bases not matched to a gene: 9. This CDR3 is built from 15 residues. The germline V gene encodes CDR1 SGHVS and CDR2 FQNEAQ. CDR3 nucleotide sequence: TGTGCCAGCAGTTATAAACCACTAGCGGGGGACGAGCAGTACTTC. Translating gives CASSYKPLAGDEQYF.

The V call is TRBV20-1, the J call TRBJ2-7, with TRBD2 matching 13 bases. V was clipped by 1 base and J by 4 bases; unmatched bases: 10. Looked up from germline, CDR1 is DFQATT and CDR2 is SNEGSKA (reference sequence). This CDR3 is 17 amino acids long. DNA of the CDR3: TGCAGTGCTAGAGGCCCCTTACTAGCGGGAGGGGGTTACGAGCAGTACTTC. Translated, it gives CSARGPLLAGGGYEQYF.

Many counts were recorded for this clonotype. The chain joins TRBV12-3 or TRBV12-4 to TRBJ2-7; D possibly corresponds to TRBD1 (6 bases). Trimming stripped 0 bases from V and 3 bases from J, with 9 bases between. The CDR3 extends over 14 amino acids. The CDR3 here is CASSLAQGYYEQYF. In DNA, the CDR3 is TGTGCCAGCAGTTTAGCGCAGGGGTACTACGAGCAGTACTTC.

This sequence joins TRBV3-1 and TRBJ2-1; possible D gene TRBD2, 5 bases. V lost 1 base to trimming and J lost 9 bases, with 10 bases between them. Germline V CDR1 and CDR2: LGHDT, YNNKEL (reference sequence). The CDR3 runs 13 residues. The CDR3 DNA reads as TGTGCCAGCAGCCAAGTGAGGGTGAGTGAGCAGTTCTTC. Translation gives CASSQVRVSEQFF.

This clonotype was observed a handful of times. This chain connects TRBV24-1 to TRBJ2-5; TRBD1 aligns across 9 bases. The CDR3 contains 18 residues. J lost 0 bases, V lost 8 bases, and 15 bases had no gene match. CDR1 is KGHDR, CDR2 SFDVKD, per germline. CDR3 bases: TGTGCCACCAAAGACAGGGGGAGGGATGTTTTGGACCAAGAGACCCAGTACTTC. This sequence encodes CATKDRGRDVLDQETQYF.

This chain uses TRBV6-2 or TRBV6-3 with TRBJ2-7; 7 bases are a match to TRBD2. V trimming: 7 bases; J trimming: 6 bases; junction bases outside the gene matches: 9. CDR3 length equals 13 residues. CDR1 and CDR2 (germline): MNHEY, SVGEGT. CDR3 protein: CASMSSGKAEQYF. Written as DNA, the CDR3 is TGTGCCAGCATGTCTAGCGGCAAGGCCGAGCAGTACTTC.